This entry features one T cell receptor (beta chain) sequence. A read error is possible here, since a much larger clone lies one base away. The data derive from a study of T-cell reconstitution after alpha-beta-depleted transplantation in children. Unique molecular identifiers were used in preparing the TCRbeta library. A single record per CDR3 protein comes from TCRdb applying MiXCR to the PCR reads. Here the sample spans hundreds of thousands of distinct CDR3 sequences, 16% being singletons. In germline, CDR1 is DFQATT, CDR2 SNEGSKA (reference sequence). The CDR3 is 14 residues long. V shed 5 bases and J shed 2 bases, with 15 bases lying between them.

This chain uses TRBV20-1 with TRBJ1-2; D gene ambiguous. The receptor was isolated from a human donor who donated a stem cell graft to a child with acute myeloid leukemia. This specimen consisted of PBMCs from the stem cell graft donor, obtained from the stem cell graft. The CDR3 spells CSAPSCTDNYGYTF. CDR3 sequence (DNA): TGCAGTGCTCCCTCCTGTACAGACAACTATGGCTACACCTTC.